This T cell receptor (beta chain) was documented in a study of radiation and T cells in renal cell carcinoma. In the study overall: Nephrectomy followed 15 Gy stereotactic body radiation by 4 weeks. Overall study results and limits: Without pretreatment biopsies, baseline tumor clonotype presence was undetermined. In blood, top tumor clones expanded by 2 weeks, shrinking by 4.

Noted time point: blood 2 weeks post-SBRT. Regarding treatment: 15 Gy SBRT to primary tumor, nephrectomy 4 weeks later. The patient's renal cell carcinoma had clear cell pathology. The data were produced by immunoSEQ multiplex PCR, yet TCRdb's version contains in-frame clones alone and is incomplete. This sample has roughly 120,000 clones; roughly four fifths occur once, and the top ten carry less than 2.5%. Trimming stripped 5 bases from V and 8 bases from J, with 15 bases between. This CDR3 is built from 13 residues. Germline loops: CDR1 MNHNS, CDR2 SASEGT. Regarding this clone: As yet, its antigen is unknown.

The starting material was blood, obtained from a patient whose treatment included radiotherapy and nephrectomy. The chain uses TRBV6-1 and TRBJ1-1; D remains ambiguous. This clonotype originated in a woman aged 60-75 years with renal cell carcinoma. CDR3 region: CASSPGPVEEAFF. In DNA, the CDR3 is TGTGCCAGCAGTCCAGGACCCGTGGAAGAAGCTTTCTTT.